This T cell receptor (beta chain) was retrieved from a study of shared clonotypes between healthy human individuals. For the study at large: Each donor's CD4 naive and CD4 memory cells filled three plates apiece, CD8 naive two, and CD8 memory one. Findings and caveats of the study: Across a few donors, naive CD4 shared about 5%, naive CD8 about 3.2%, memory CD4 roughly 2.3%, memory CD8 0.4%.

Generated by immunoSEQ multiplex PCR, the TCRdb table keeps only in-frame clones and is missing some. The sample consists of 2 million to 2.5 million clones, around 93% of them appearing once. CDR1 is LNHNV and CDR2 is YYDKDF in the germline V gene (reference sequence). Trimming shortened V by 4 bases and J by 2 bases, and 15 bases separated the two germline ends. This CDR3 comprises 15 residues. As concerns this clone: As yet, its antigen is unknown.

V is TRBV15 and J is TRBJ2-7; the D gene is possibly TRBD2 (6 bases). The material sequenced was naive CD4+ T cells from PBMCs. As for subset: CD45RA+ positively selected. The sequence derives from a man aged 18 to 35 in good health. Some clones in this sample may be carry-over from other donors' samples. The CDR3 DNA sequence: TGTGCCACCAGCACAAGTAGACGGGAGACCTACGAGCAGTACTTC. It encodes CATSTSRRETYEQYF.